This T cell receptor (beta chain) was retrieved from a study of blood T cell repertoires in COVID-19. Overall study: T cells, B-cell-depleted T cells, or PBMCs supplied cDNA or gDNA.

Using immunoSEQ multiplex PCR, the repertoire was profiled, and TCRdb retains in-frame clones only, with some absent. Here the sample spans about 300,000 clones, around 87% being singletons. This CDR3 has 14 amino acids. Per germline, CDR1 SGHDT and CDR2 YYEEEE. Trimming cost V 1 base and J 4 bases, with 9 bases left between them. The rearrangement links TRBV5-6 to TRBJ1-3; D remains unclear. Specimen: peripheral blood. The sequence derives from a man aged 65-85 years with acute or convalescent COVID-19. The CDR3 DNA reads as TGTGCCAGCAGCTTGACTGTTTCCGGAAACACCATATATTTT. Residues: CASSLTVSGNTIYF.